These T cell receptor beta chains were read from a single sample in a study of OX40 agonist ivuxolimab in advanced cancers. Libraries were prepared by immunoSEQ multiplex PCR; TCRdb keeps only in-frame clonotypes and omits some of them. The table includes about 26,000 clones, roughly 82% detected once. The sample in question was CD4+ or CD8+ T cells sorted from blood, obtained in a trial of the OX40 agonist ivuxolimab. Receptors originate from an adult with an advanced solid tumor such as melanoma, head and neck, liver or kidney cancer. Each CDR3 is given with its conserved first and last residue. Fields, in order: D gene, V gene, clone size, J gene, CDR3 DNA, CDR3 protein. The D gene is left open where the match is weak. The size field is filled for only some rows; it gives once, few, many or a size class.

d_call: TRBD2; v_call: TRBV7-9; clone_size: few; j_call: TRBJ2-1; cdr3_nt: TGTGCCAGCAGCTTAGTGCGGGGGGATTACAATGAGCAGTTCTTC; cdr3_aa: CASSLVRGDYNEQFF
d_call: TRBD1; v_call: TRBV5-1; clone_size: .; j_call: TRBJ1-6; cdr3_nt: TGCGCCAGCAGCTCGGCCCGGGACAGGGTTTCACCCCTCCACTTT; cdr3_aa: CASSSARDRVSPLHF
d_call: .; v_call: TRBV27; clone_size: .; j_call: TRBJ1-5; cdr3_nt: TGTGCCAGCAGGGGGTCGGGGGGGATGTGGCCCCAGCATTTT; cdr3_aa: CASRGSGGMWPQHF
d_call: .; v_call: TRBV19; clone_size: .; j_call: TRBJ1-6; cdr3_nt: TGTGCCAGTAGTAGAGGAAGGTGGGGACTGCATAATTCACCCCTCCACTTT; cdr3_aa: CASSRGRWGLHNSPLHF
d_call: TRBD2; v_call: TRBV27; clone_size: medium-sized; j_call: TRBJ2-3; cdr3_nt: TGTGCCAGCAGTCCCCCCCGGGGGGAGCAGTATTTT; cdr3_aa: CASSPPRGEQYF
d_call: .; v_call: TRBV5-4; clone_size: .; j_call: TRBJ1-1; cdr3_nt: TGTGCCAGCAGCTTGGAGCTGGGTCTGAACACTGAAGCTTTCTTT; cdr3_aa: CASSLELGLNTEAFF
d_call: .; v_call: TRBV6-5; clone_size: .; j_call: TRBJ2-5; cdr3_nt: TGTGCCACCGGTCCTTGGGAGACCCAGTACTTC; cdr3_aa: CATGPWETQYF
d_call: .; v_call: TRBV11-2; clone_size: large; j_call: TRBJ1-2; cdr3_nt: TGTGCCAGCAGCTTCCCGGGGAACCCAGAGGGCTACACCTTC; cdr3_aa: CASSFPGNPEGYTF
d_call: TRBD1; v_call: TRBV2; clone_size: .; j_call: TRBJ2-3; cdr3_nt: TGTGCCAGCAGCGGCACCGGGACAGGGGCCACAGATACGCAGTATTTT; cdr3_aa: CASSGTGTGATDTQYF
d_call: TRBD2; v_call: TRBV7-6; clone_size: .; j_call: TRBJ2-3; cdr3_nt: TGTGCCAGCAGCTTCCTAGCGGGGATATCAGATACGCAGTATTTT; cdr3_aa: CASSFLAGISDTQYF
d_call: TRBD2; v_call: TRBV13; clone_size: .; j_call: TRBJ2-1; cdr3_nt: TGTGCCAGCAGCTTCGACGGCGGGGGGGCCTACAATGAGCAGTTCTTC; cdr3_aa: CASSFDGGGAYNEQFF
d_call: .; v_call: TRBV4-1; clone_size: .; j_call: TRBJ2-3; cdr3_nt: TGCGCCAGCAGCCAAGCCCGGTCTGGAGGGGATACGCAGTATTTT; cdr3_aa: CASSQARSGGDTQYF
d_call: .; v_call: TRBV28; clone_size: .; j_call: TRBJ2-3; cdr3_nt: TGTGCCAGCAGCCGAGGAACAGATACGCAGTATTTT; cdr3_aa: CASSRGTDTQYF
d_call: .; v_call: TRBV7-9; clone_size: few; j_call: TRBJ2-1; cdr3_nt: TGTGCCAGCAGCCCGAACAGGGAAAATGAGCAGTTCTTC; cdr3_aa: CASSPNRENEQFF
d_call: .; v_call: TRBV9; clone_size: .; j_call: TRBJ2-1; cdr3_nt: TGTGCCAGCAGCCCCAGGGGTGCGGGGCCTGAGGATGAGCAGTTCTTC; cdr3_aa: CASSPRGAGPEDEQFF
d_call: TRBD2; v_call: TRBV11-2; clone_size: .; j_call: TRBJ2-3; cdr3_nt: TGTGCCAGCAGCTTACTCCCGCGGGGGGCGGGAACAGATACGCAGTATTTT; cdr3_aa: CASSLLPRGAGTDTQYF
d_call: .; v_call: TRBV5-1; clone_size: .; j_call: TRBJ1-6; cdr3_nt: TGCGCCAGCAGCTTGGAGACCCCTATATTCGGCAATTCACCCCTCCACTTT; cdr3_aa: CASSLETPIFGNSPLHF
d_call: TRBD1; v_call: TRBV10-3; clone_size: .; j_call: TRBJ1-5; cdr3_nt: TGTGCCATCAATTCAGGGGGGCCATATAGCAATCAGCCCCAGCATTTT; cdr3_aa: CAINSGGPYSNQPQHF
d_call: .; v_call: TRBV19; clone_size: .; j_call: TRBJ2-2; cdr3_nt: TGTGCCAGTGAGGACGGCCCGAACACCGGGGAGCTGTTTTTT; cdr3_aa: CASEDGPNTGELFF
d_call: TRBD1; v_call: TRBV7-2; clone_size: .; j_call: TRBJ1-2; cdr3_nt: TGTGCCAGCAGCTTAGATGGGGGGACAGGGGCGGATGGCTACACCTTC; cdr3_aa: CASSLDGGTGADGYTF
d_call: TRBD2; v_call: TRBV11-1; clone_size: .; j_call: TRBJ2-1; cdr3_nt: TGTGCCAGCAGCTATCCCGCGGGGGCCTACAATGAGCAGTTCTTC; cdr3_aa: CASSYPAGAYNEQFF
d_call: .; v_call: TRBV7-8; clone_size: .; j_call: TRBJ2-5; cdr3_nt: TGTGCCAGCAGCTTAGTTGGGACCTCCCAAGAGACCCAGTACTTC; cdr3_aa: CASSLVGTSQETQYF
d_call: TRBD1; v_call: TRBV29-1; clone_size: .; j_call: TRBJ2-2; cdr3_nt: TGCAGCGGACAGGGTACGAACACCGGGGAGCTGTTTTTT; cdr3_aa: CSGQGTNTGELFF
d_call: .; v_call: TRBV30; clone_size: .; j_call: TRBJ2-7; cdr3_nt: TGTGCCTGGAGTGCCACAGGGAACGAGCAGTACTTC; cdr3_aa: CAWSATGNEQYF
d_call: TRBD2; v_call: TRBV2; clone_size: few; j_call: TRBJ2-2; cdr3_nt: TGTGCCAGCAGTGCTGGACTAGCGGGGGTCACCGGGGAGCTGTTTTTT; cdr3_aa: CASSAGLAGVTGELFF
d_call: .; v_call: TRBV4-2; clone_size: few; j_call: TRBJ1-1; cdr3_nt: TGTGCCAGCGGACTCCGGGAAAACACTGAAGCTTTCTTT; cdr3_aa: CASGLRENTEAFF
d_call: TRBD1; v_call: TRBV15; clone_size: .; j_call: TRBJ1-1; cdr3_nt: TGTGCCACCAGCGGGGACAGGGCCACCGAAGCTTTCTTT; cdr3_aa: CATSGDRATEAFF
d_call: .; v_call: TRBV5-4; clone_size: .; j_call: TRBJ2-7; cdr3_nt: TGTGCCAGCAGCTTGTCAGGGACCGGTGAGCAGTACTTC; cdr3_aa: CASSLSGTGEQYF
d_call: .; v_call: TRBV30; clone_size: .; j_call: TRBJ2-5; cdr3_nt: TGTGCCTGGAGTTTCGACTTAGGGGTATCGGACAGAAACCAAGAGACCCAGTACTTC; cdr3_aa: CAWSFDLGVSDRNQETQYF
d_call: .; v_call: TRBV11-2; clone_size: .; j_call: TRBJ2-3; cdr3_nt: TGTGCCGGTAGTGGAGCGGTGACAGATACGCAGTATTTT; cdr3_aa: CAGSGAVTDTQYF
d_call: .; v_call: TRBV21-1; clone_size: .; j_call: TRBJ1-1; cdr3_nt: TGTGCCAGCAGCCCCCGGGGGGTGCCGAACACTGAAGCTTTCTTT; cdr3_aa: CASSPRGVPNTEAFF
d_call: .; v_call: TRBV6-6; clone_size: .; j_call: TRBJ2-2; cdr3_nt: TGTGCCAGCAGCCTGGCGGGGACCGGGGAGCTGTTTTTT; cdr3_aa: CASSLAGTGELFF